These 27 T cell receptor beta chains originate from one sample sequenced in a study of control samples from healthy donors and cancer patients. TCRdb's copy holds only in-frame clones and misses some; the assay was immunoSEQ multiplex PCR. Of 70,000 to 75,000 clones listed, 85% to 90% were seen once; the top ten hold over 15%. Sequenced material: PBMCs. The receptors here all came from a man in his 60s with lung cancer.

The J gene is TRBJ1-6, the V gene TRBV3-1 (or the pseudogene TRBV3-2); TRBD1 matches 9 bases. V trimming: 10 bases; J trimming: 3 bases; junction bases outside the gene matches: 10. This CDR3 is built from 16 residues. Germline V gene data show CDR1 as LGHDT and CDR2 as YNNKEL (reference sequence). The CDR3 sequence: CATAGTGQLYNSPLHF. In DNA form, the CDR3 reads TGTGCCACTGCCGGGACAGGGCAACTCTATAATTCACCCCTCCACTTT.

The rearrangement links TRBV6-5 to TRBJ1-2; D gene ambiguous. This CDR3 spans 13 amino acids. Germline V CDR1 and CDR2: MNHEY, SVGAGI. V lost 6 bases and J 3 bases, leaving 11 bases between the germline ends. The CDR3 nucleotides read TGTGCCAGCAGCGCCCGGGAAGACTATGGCTACACCTTC. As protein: CASSAREDYGYTF.

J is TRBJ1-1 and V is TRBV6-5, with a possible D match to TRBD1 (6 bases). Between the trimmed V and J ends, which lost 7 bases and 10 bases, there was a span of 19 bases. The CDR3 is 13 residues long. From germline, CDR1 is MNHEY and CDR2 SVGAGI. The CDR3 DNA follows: TGTGCCAGCACCCGAGAGAAGGGGGTGCGAGCTTTCTTT. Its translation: CASTREKGVRAFF.

The CDR3 protein is CATSDWGAANTGELFF. The CDR3 DNA follows: TGTGCCACCAGTGATTGGGGGGCAGCGAACACCGGGGAGCTGTTTTTT. The gene calls are TRBV24-1 and TRBJ2-2; D may match TRBD1 or TRBD2 (6 bases each). The CDR3 extends over 16 amino acids. The ends were cut back, 2 bases at V and 0 bases at J, with 9 bases in the middle. From germline, CDR1 is KGHDR and CDR2 SFDVKD.

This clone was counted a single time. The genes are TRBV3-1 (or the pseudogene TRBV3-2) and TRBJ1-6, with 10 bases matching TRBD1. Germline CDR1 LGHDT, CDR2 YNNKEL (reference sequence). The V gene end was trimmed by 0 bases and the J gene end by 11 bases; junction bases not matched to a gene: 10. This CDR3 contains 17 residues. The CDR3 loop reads CASSQDPDRGMRTPLHF. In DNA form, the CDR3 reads TGTGCCAGCAGCCAAGATCCGGACAGGGGGATGAGGACACCCCTCCACTTT.

The CDR3 reads CASSYSANTEAFF. CDR3 nucleotides: TGTGCCAGCAGCTACTCGGCGAACACTGAAGCTTTCTTT. This chain joins TRBV5-8 and TRBJ1-1; unclear D gene. Trimming stripped 3 bases from V and 1 base from J, with 7 bases between. Germline CDR1 SGHTS, CDR2 YDEGEE. The CDR3 spans 13 residues.

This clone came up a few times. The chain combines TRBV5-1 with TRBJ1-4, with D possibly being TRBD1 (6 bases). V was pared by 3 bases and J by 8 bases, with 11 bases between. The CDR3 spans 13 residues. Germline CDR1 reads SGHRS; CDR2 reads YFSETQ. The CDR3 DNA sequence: TGCGCCAGCAGCTCCCGGACAGAAGAAAAACTGTTTTTT. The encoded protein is CASSSRTEEKLFF.

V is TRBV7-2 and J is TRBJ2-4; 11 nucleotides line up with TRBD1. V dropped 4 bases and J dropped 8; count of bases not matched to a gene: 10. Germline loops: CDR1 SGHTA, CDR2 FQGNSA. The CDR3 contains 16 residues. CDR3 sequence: CASSSSGTGGRDIQYF. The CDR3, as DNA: TGTGCCAGCAGCTCCTCCGGGACAGGGGGAAGGGACATTCAGTACTTC.

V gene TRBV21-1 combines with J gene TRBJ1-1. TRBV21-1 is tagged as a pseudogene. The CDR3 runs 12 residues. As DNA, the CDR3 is TGTGCCAGCGGAGAATTACCCCCCGAAGCTTTCTTT. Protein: CASGELPPEAFF.

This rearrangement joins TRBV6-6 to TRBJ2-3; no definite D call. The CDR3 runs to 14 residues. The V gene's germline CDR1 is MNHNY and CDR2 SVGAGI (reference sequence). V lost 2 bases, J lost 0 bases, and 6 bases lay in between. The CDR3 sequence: CASSYGSSTDTQYF. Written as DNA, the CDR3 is TGTGCCAGCAGTTACGGTTCTAGCACAGATACGCAGTATTTT.

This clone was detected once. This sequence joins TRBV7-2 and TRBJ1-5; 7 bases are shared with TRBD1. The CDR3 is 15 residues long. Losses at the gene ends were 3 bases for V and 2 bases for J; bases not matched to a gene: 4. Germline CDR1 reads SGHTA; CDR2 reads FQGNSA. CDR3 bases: TGTGCCAGCAGCTTCGAAACAGGGGGCAATCAGCCCCAGCATTTT. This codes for CASSFETGGNQPQHF. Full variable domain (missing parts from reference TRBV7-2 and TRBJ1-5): GAGVSQSPSNKVTEKGKDVELRCDPISGHTALYWYRQSLGQGLEFLIYFQGNSAPDKSGLPSDRFSAERTGGSVSTLTIQRTQQEDSAVYLCASSFETGGNQPQHFGDGTRLSIL.

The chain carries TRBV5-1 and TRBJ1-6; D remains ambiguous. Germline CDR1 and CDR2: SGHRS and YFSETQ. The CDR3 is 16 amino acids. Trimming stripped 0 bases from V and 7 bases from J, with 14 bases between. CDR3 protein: CASSLGSNAGNSPLHF. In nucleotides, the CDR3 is TGCGCCAGCAGCTTGGGCTCCAACGCGGGGAATTCACCCCTCCACTTT.

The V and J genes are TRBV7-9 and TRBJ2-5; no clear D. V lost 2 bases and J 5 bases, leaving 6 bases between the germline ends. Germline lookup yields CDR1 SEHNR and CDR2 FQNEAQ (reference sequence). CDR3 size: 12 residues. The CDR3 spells CASSLSLETQYF. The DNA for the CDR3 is TGTGCCAGCAGCTTATCTCTCGAGACCCAGTACTTC.

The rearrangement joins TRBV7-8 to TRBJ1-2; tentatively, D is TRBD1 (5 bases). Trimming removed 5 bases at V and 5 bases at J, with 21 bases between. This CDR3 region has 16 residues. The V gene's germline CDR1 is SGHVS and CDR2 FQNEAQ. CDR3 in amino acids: CASSPRTATGAYGYTF. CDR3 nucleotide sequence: TGTGCCAGCAGCCCGAGGACTGCGACTGGGGCGTATGGCTACACCTTC.

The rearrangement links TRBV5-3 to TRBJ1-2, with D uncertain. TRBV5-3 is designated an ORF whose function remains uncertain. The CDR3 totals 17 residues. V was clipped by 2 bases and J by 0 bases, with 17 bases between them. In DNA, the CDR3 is TGTGCCAGAAGCTTAGGACTGCTTTTGTGGACTAACTATGGCTACACCTTC. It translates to CARSLGLLLWTNYGYTF.

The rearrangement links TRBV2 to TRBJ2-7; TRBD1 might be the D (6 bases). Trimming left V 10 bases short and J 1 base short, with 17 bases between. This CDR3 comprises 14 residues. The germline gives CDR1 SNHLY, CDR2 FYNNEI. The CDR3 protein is CATRTGLGSYEQYV. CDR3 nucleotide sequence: TGTGCCACCAGAACAGGGTTGGGGTCCTACGAGCAGTACGTC.

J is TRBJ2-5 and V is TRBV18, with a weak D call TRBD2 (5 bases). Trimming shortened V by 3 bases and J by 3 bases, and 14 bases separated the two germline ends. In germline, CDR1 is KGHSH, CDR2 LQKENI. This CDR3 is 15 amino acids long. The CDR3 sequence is CASSPNSGVKETQYF. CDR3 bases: TGTGCCAGCTCACCGAACAGCGGTGTGAAAGAGACCCAGTACTTC. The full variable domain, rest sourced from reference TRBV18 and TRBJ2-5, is NAGVMQNPRHLVRRRGQEARLRCSPMKGHSHVYWYRQLPEEGLKFMVYLQKENIIDESGMPKERFSAEFPKEGPSILRIQQVVRGDSAAYFCASSPNSGVKETQYFGPGTRLLVL.

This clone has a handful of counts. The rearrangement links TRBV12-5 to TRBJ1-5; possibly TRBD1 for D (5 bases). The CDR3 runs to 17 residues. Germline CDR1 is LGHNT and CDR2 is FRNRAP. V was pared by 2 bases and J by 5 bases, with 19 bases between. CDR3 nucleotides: TGTGCTAGTGGTTTGATAGGGGACGGGCAGATAGATCAGCCCCAGCATTTT. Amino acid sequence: CASGLIGDGQIDQPQHF.

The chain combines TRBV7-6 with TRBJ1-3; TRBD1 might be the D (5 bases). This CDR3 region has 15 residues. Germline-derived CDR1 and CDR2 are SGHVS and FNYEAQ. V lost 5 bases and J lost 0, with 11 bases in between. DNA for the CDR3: TGTGCCAGCAGCGGGGGTAGGGCCTCTGGAAACACCATATATTTT. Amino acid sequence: CASSGGRASGNTIYF.

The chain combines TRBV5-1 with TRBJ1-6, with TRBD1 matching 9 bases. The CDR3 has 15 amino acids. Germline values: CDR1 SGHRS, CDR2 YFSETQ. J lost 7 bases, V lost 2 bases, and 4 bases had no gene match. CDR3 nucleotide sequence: TGCGCCAGCAGCTTACAGGGGGCGCAGAATTCACCCCTCCACTTT. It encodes CASSLQGAQNSPLHF.

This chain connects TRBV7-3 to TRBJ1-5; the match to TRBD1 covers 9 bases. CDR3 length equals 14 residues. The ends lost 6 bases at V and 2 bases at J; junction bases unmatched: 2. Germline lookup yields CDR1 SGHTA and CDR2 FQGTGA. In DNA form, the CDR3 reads TGTGCCAGCAGGGGACAGGGAGGCAATCAGCCCCAGCATTTT. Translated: CASRGQGGNQPQHF. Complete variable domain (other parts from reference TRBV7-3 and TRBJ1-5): GAGVSQTPSNKVTEKGKYVELRCDPISGHTALYWYRQSLGQGPEFLIYFQGTGAADDSGLPNDRFFAVRPEGSVSTLKIQRTERGDSAVYLCASRGQGGNQPQHFGDGTRLSIL.

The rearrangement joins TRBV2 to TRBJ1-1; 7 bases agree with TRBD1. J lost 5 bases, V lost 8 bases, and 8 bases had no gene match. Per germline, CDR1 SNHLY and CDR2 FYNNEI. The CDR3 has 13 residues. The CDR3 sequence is CASGRQGWTEAFF. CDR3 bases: TGTGCCAGCGGAAGACAGGGATGGACTGAAGCTTTCTTT.

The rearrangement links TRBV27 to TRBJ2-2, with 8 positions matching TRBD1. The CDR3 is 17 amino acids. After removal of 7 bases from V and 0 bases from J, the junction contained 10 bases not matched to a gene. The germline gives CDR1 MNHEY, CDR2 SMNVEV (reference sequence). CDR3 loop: CASNPGQGRPNTGELFF. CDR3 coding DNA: TGTGCCAGCAATCCCGGACAGGGAAGACCGAACACCGGGGAGCTGTTTTTT.

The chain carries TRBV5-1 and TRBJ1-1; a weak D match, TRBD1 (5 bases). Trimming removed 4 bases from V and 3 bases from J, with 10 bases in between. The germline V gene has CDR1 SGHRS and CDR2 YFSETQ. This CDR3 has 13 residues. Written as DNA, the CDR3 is TGCGCCAGCAGCCCCAGGGAATACACTGAAGCTTTCTTT. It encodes CASSPREYTEAFF.

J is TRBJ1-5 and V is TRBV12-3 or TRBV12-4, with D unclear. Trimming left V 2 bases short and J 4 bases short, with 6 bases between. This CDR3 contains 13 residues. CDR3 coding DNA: TGTGCCAGCAGTTTAACGGAAAATCAGCCCCAGCATTTT. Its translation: CASSLTENQPQHF.

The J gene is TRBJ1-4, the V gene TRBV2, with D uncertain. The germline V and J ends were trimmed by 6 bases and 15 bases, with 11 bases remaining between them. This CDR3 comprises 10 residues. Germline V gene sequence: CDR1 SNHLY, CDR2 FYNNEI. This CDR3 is CASSRLKLFF. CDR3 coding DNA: TGTGCCAGCAGCCGTCTCAAATTGTTTTTT.

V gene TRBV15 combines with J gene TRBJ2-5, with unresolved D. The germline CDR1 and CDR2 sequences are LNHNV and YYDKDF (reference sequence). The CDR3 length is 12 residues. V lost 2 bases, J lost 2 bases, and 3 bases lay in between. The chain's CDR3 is CATSRPQETQYF. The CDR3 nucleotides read TGTGCCACCAGCAGACCTCAAGAGACCCAGTACTTC. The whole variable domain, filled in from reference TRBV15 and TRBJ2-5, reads DAMVIQNPRYQVTQFGKPVTLSCSQTLNHNVMYWYQQKSSQAPKLLFHYYDKDFNNEADTPDNFQSRRPNTSFCFLDIRSPGLGDTAMYLCATSRPQETQYFGPGTRLLVL.